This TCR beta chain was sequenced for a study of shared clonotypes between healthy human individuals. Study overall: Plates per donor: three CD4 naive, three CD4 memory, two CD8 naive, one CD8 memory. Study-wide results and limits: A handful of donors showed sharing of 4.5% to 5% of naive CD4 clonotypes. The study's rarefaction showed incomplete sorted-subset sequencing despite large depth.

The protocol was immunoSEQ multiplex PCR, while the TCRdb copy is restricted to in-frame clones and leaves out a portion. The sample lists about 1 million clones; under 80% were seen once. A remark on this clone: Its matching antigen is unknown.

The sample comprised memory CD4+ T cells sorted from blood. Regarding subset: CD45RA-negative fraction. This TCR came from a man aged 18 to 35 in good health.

In DNA, the CDR3 is TGTGCCAGCAGTTTAAACGAGGGACAGGGAAATAATGAGCAGTTCTTC. Amino acid sequence: CASSLNEGQGNNEQFF. The chain joins TRBV27 to TRBJ2-1, with 9 bases lining up with TRBD1. With V trimmed by 2 bases and J by 7 bases, 9 bases remained unmatched. This CDR3 has 16 residues. Germline-derived CDR1 and CDR2 are MNHEY and SMNVEV (reference sequence).